The TCR beta chain described here comes from a study of blood T cell repertoires in COVID-19. This clone was counted a single time. From germline, CDR1 is SQVTM and CDR2 ANQGSEA. The CDR3 extends over 14 amino acids. The V and J ends lost 3 bases and 0 bases respectively, with 9 bases between them. In the authors' methods: Estimates of nucleated cell counts were drawn from the amplification of reference gene primers. Generated by immunoSEQ multiplex PCR, the TCRdb table keeps only in-frame clones and is missing some. The V and J calls and clone size are taken from that table; D and trimming were inferred from the DNA. The data hold about 190,000 clones, with roughly 80% observed a single time.

This chain connects TRBV29-1 to TRBJ1-3; D gene uncertain. The source of this sequence is a man aged 55-75 years with acute or convalescent COVID-19. Input material: peripheral blood. The CDR3 spells CSVEVLSSGNTIYF. CDR3 nucleotides: TGCAGCGTTGAGGTTCTGAGCTCTGGAAACACCATATATTTT.